The 16 T cell receptor beta chains below were found in one sample sequenced in a study of T cell responses to AZD1222 COVID-19 vaccine. Libraries were prepared by immunoSEQ multiplex PCR; TCRdb keeps only in-frame clonotypes and omits some of them. The sample holds under 150,000 clones, roughly 88% seen once. The sample in question was peripheral blood, obtained 28 days after the second AZD1222 dose. The source is an adult who received the AZD1222 COVID-19 vaccine.

The chain recombines TRBV4-1 with TRBJ1-1; TRBD1 is a possible D gene (5 bases). The CDR3 contains 14 residues. V lost 1 base, J lost 7 bases, and 13 bases lay in between. Germline assignment: CDR1 MGHRA and CDR2 YSYEKL. Written as DNA, the CDR3 is TGCGCCAGCAGCCAAGTTTCGGGGGTCGGTGAAGCTTTCTTT. It encodes CASSQVSGVGEAFF.

The rearrangement links TRBV27 to TRBJ2-5; D is perhaps TRBD2 (6 bases). Trimming left V 8 bases short and J 1 base short, with 17 bases between. This CDR3 is 15 amino acids long. The V gene's germline CDR1 is MNHEY and CDR2 SMNVEV (reference sequence). The CDR3 spells CASGWTREVQETQYF. CDR3 DNA: TGTGCCAGCGGATGGACGAGGGAGGTCCAAGAGACCCAGTACTTC.

V and J are TRBV7-2 and TRBJ2-7; TRBD2 is a possible D gene (6 bases). V shed 1 base and J shed 5 bases, with 12 bases lying between them. Germline V lookup: CDR1 SGHTA, CDR2 FQGNSA. This CDR3 has 14 amino acids. The CDR3 reads CASSLGGDVNEQYF. Written as DNA, the CDR3 is TGTGCCAGCAGCTTAGGGGGGGACGTCAACGAGCAGTACTTC. The variable domain in full, with the rest retrieved from reference TRBV7-2 and TRBJ2-7, is GAGVSQSPSNKVTEKGKDVELRCDPISGHTALYWYRQSLGQGLEFLIYFQGNSAPDKSGLPSDRFSAERTGGSVSTLTIQRTQQEDSAVYLCASSLGGDVNEQYFGPGTRLTVT.

The chain recombines TRBV4-1 with TRBJ2-3; D possibly matches TRBD1 or TRBD2 (5 bases each). The V and J ends lost 0 bases and 1 base respectively, with 8 bases between them. This CDR3 is 15 amino acids long. From germline, CDR1 is MGHRA and CDR2 YSYEKL. This CDR3 reads CASSQERGRTDTQYF. The CDR3 region has the DNA TGCGCCAGCAGCCAAGAGAGGGGCCGCACAGATACGCAGTATTTT.

Regarding this clone: Other DNA sequences in this specimen translate into the identical CDR3. This chain connects TRBV6-2 or TRBV6-3 to TRBJ2-5; D is ambiguous. Germline V gene data show CDR1 as MNHEY and CDR2 as SVGEGT. The CDR3 contains 11 residues. The V end was cut by 2 bases, the J end by 4 bases, with 2 bases between. The CDR3 nucleotides read TGTGCCAGCAGTTACGGAGAGACCCAGTACTTC. It specifies CASSYGETQYF.

V gene TRBV13 combines with J gene TRBJ1-2; no definite D call. Germline V gene sequence: CDR1 PRHDT, CDR2 FYEKMQ (reference sequence). CDR3 length: 13 amino acids. Trimming left V 5 bases short and J 4 bases short, with 11 bases between. As DNA, the CDR3 is TGTGCCAGCAGCCGACGGACTGGCTATGGCTACACCTTC. This sequence encodes CASSRRTGYGYTF.

J is TRBJ2-5 and V is TRBV19; 12 bases line up with TRBD2. The CDR3 length is 15 residues. V shed 2 bases, J shed 2 bases, and the junction held 0 bases outside the gene matches. The germline V gene has CDR1 LNHDA and CDR2 SQIVND (reference sequence). CDR3 residues: CASSILAGGQETQYF. The CDR3 DNA sequence: TGTGCCAGTAGTATACTAGCGGGGGGGCAAGAGACCCAGTACTTC.

This clone occurred once. J is TRBJ2-5 and V is TRBV7-8; 9 bases map to TRBD2. The CDR3 is made up of 15 amino acids. Germline lookup yields CDR1 SGHVS and CDR2 FQNEAQ. The V segment lost 7 bases and the J segment 3 bases; nucleotides outside the gene matches: 9. In nucleotides, the CDR3 is TGTGCCAGCATGGGCGGGAGGGCCCTGGAAGAGACCCAGTACTTC. Protein product: CASMGGRALEETQYF.

The rearrangement links TRBV7-8 to TRBJ2-1, with 10 bases fitting TRBD1. With V trimmed by 4 bases and J by 8 bases, 8 bases remained unmatched. The CDR3 loop spans 15 amino acids. CDR1 and CDR2 from the germline V gene are SGHVS and FQNEAQ. As DNA, the CDR3 is TGTGCCAGCAGCTCACCGGGACAGGGGTTCTATGAGCAGTTCTTC. Protein: CASSSPGQGFYEQFF.

The V and J genes are TRBV3-1 (or the pseudogene TRBV3-2) and TRBJ1-2; 7 bases fit TRBD1. This CDR3 is built from 15 residues. With V trimmed by 4 bases and J by 5 bases, 10 bases remained unmatched. In germline, CDR1 is LGHDT, CDR2 YNNKEL (reference sequence). The CDR3 DNA sequence: TGTGCCAGCAGCCCCGGGCAGGGGGGGATTTATGGCTACACCTTC. Translation: CASSPGQGGIYGYTF.

This clone was counted between two and nine times. The chain couples TRBV29-1 to TRBJ1-2; possible D gene TRBD1, 6 bases. Germline values: CDR1 SQVTM, CDR2 ANQGSEA. The V end was cut by 4 bases, the J end by 4 bases, with 10 bases between. The CDR3 is 12 amino acids. This CDR3 reads CSVAGDGYGYTF. The CDR3 nucleotides read TGCAGCGTTGCAGGGGATGGCTATGGCTACACCTTC.

The chain is built from TRBV3-1 (or the pseudogene TRBV3-2) and TRBJ1-2; tentatively, D is TRBD1 (6 bases). Germline V gene data show CDR1 as LGHDT and CDR2 as YNNKEL (reference sequence). The CDR3 is 14 amino acids. Trimming left V 1 base short and J 4 bases short, with 10 bases between. CDR3 in DNA: TGTGCCAGCAGCCAAGGCCAGGGGCCCTATGGCTACACCTTC. This gives the protein CASSQGQGPYGYTF.

This clone showed up just a few times. The chain carries TRBV28 and TRBJ1-2; tentatively, D is TRBD1 (5 bases). Trimming took 2 bases from V and 4 from J, leaving 14 bases between them. CDR1 is MDHEN, CDR2 SYDVKM, per germline. This CDR3 contains 15 residues. The CDR3 sequence: CASSLISGTGYGYTF. DNA of the CDR3: TGTGCCAGCAGTTTAATCAGCGGCACAGGCTATGGCTACACCTTC.

The chain uses TRBV7-2 and TRBJ2-7, with D possibly matching TRBD1 (5 bases). Trimming took off 4 bases at V and 5 bases at J, with 15 bases between the two ends. There are 14 residues in the CDR3. Germline values: CDR1 SGHTA, CDR2 FQGNSA. CDR3 in amino acids: CASSSRVGVHEQYF. The CDR3, as DNA: TGTGCCAGCAGCTCCAGGGTAGGTGTCCACGAGCAGTACTTC.

V gene TRBV6-5 combines with J gene TRBJ2-1; 15 positions agree with TRBD2. Trimming at V came to 6 bases and at J to 11 bases, leaving 5 bases not matched to a gene. This CDR3 has 14 residues. CDR1 and CDR2 from the germline V gene are MNHEY and SVGAGI. In DNA form, the CDR3 reads TGTGCCAGCAGCCTCGGACTAGCGGGAGGGAAGCAGTTCTTC. Amino acid sequence: CASSLGLAGGKQFF.

CDR3: CASDDHRGHEKLFF. In nucleotides, the CDR3 is TGTGCCAGTGACGACCACAGGGGACATGAAAAACTGTTTTTT. V and J are TRBV19 and TRBJ1-4, with 7 positions matching TRBD1. CDR3 length equals 14 residues. Per the germline V gene, CDR1 is LNHDA and CDR2 is SQIVND (reference sequence). The V segment lost 8 bases and the J segment 6 bases; nucleotides outside the gene matches: 9.